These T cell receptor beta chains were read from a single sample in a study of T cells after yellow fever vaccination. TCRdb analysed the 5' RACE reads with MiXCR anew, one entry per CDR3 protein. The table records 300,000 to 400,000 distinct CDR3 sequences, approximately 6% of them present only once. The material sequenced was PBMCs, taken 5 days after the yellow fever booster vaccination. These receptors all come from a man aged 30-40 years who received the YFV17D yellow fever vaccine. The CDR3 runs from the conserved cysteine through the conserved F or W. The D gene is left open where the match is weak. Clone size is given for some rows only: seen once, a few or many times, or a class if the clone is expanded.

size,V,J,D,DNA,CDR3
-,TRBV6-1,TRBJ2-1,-,TGTGCCAGCAGTGAACTGGGTCGGGGCTACAATGAGCAGTTCTTC,CASSELGRGYNEQFF
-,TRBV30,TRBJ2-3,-,TGTGCCTGGAGTGTGTTGTCCGCTTGGAGAGCAGATACGCAGTATTTT,CAWSVLSAWRADTQYF
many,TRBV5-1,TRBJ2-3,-,TGCGCCAGCAGCTTGTCCAGTGGAGGGGGAGATACGCAGTATTTT,CASSLSSGGGDTQYF
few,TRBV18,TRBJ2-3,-,TGTGCCAGCTCTCAGGGCGGGGCCACAGATACGCAGTATTTT,CASSQGGATDTQYF
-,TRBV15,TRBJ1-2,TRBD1,TGTGCCACCAGCAGAGTCCGGACAGGAGCTAACTATGGCTACACCTTC,CATSRVRTGANYGYTF
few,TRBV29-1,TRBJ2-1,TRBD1,TGCAGCGTTTTAGGGGGCATAGGGATCATGGAGAATGAGCAGTTCTTC,CSVLGGIGIMENEQFF
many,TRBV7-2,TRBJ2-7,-,TGTGCCAGCAGCTTTAGGAGAGGGCAGTACTTC,CASSFRRGQYF
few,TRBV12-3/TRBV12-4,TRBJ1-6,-,TGTGCCAGCAGACCATCAGGGCGGACACCCCTCCACTTT,CASRPSGRTPLHF
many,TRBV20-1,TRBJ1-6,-,TGCAGTGCCACCCGCGCGGGGGATAATTCACCCCTCCACTTT,CSATRAGDNSPLHF
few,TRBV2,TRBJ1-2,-,TGTGCCAGCAGTGAATCCAACTATGGCTACACCTTC,CASSESNYGYTF
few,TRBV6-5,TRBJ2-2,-,TGTGCCAGCAGTTACGGGTTTCCCGGGGAGCTGTTTTTT,CASSYGFPGELFF
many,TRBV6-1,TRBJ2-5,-,TGTGCCAGCAGTGACGGACAGTTCCAAGAGACCCAGTACTTC,CASSDGQFQETQYF
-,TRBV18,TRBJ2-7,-,TGTGCCAGCTCACCGACAGAATACGAGCAGTACTTC,CASSPTEYEQYF
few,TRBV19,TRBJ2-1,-,TGTGCCAGTAGTATTACCGGGAGTAGCAATGAGCAGTTCTTC,CASSITGSSNEQFF
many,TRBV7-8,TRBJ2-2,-,TGTGCCAGCAGCTTAGGCGGGGTGAACACCGGGGAGCTGTTTTTT,CASSLGGVNTGELFF
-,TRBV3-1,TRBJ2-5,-,TGTGCCTCCTCCACTGGAGGGGCGGCGACTCAAGGGGGGACCCAGTACTTC,CASSTGGAATQGGTQYF
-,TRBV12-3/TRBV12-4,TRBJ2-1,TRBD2,TGTGCCAGCAGTCGGACTAGCAGGGAGTTCTTC,CASSRTSREFF
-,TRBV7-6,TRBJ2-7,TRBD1,TGTGCCAGCAGCCCGCGGGACAGGGGCGACGAGCAGTACTTC,CASSPRDRGDEQYF
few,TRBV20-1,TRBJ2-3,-,TGCAGTGCTATTGCGGGGCGCACAGATACGCAGTATTTT,CSAIAGRTDTQYF
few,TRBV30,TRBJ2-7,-,TGTGCCTGGAGGAAATCAGACGAGCAGTACTTC,CAWRKSDEQYF
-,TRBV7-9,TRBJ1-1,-,TGTGCCAGCAGCGAGAACAGGGAGGGGTACACTGAAGCTTTCTTT,CASSENREGYTEAFF